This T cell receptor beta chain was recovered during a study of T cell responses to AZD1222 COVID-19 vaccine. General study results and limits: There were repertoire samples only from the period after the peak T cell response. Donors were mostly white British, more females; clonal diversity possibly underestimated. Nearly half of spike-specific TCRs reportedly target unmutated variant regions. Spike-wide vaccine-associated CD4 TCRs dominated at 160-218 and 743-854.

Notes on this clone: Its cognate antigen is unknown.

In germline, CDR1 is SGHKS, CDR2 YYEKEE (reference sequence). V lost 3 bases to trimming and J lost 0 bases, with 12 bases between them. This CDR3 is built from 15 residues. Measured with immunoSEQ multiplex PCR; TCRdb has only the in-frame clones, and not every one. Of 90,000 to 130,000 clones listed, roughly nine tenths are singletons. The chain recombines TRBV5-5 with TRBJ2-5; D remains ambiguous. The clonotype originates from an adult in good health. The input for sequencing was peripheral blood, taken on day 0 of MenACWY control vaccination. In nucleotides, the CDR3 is TGTGCCAGCAGCTCTTCAGGACGGAACCAAGAGACCCAGTACTTC. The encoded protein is CASSSSGRNQETQYF.